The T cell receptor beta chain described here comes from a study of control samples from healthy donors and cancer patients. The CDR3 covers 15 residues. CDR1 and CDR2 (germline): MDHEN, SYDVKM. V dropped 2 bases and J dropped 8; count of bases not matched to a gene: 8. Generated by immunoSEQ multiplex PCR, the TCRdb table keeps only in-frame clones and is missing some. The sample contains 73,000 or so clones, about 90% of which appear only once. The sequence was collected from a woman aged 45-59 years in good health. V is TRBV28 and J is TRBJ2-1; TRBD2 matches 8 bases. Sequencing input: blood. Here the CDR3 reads CASSLNGGRRHEQFF. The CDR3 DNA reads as TGTGCCAGCAGTTTAAACGGCGGGAGGAGACATGAGCAGTTCTTC.